These 26 T cell receptor beta chains were sequenced from one sample in a study of blood T cell repertoires in COVID-19 (TCRdb year 2020). Receptor amplification or capture employed the immunoSEQ multiplex PCR assay. Entries here come from immuneACCESS through TCRdb and include only in-frame sequences with V and J called. Some clones fail to appear in such tables; in the studies checked, an unresolved V gene covers under half of the shortfall, and the cause of the remainder is unknown. The sample table records over 150,000 clones; about 83% of these occur just once. The ten largest clones represent about an eighth of the sample. The source material was peripheral blood. Every receptor here comes from a woman in her 70s with COVID-19, enrolled during active disease.

This clone was recorded once. The V and J genes are TRBV19 and TRBJ2-1; D is possibly TRBD1 (6 bases). Per the germline V gene, CDR1 is LNHDA and CDR2 is SQIVND (reference sequence). The CDR3 has 12 amino acids. Between the trimmed V and J ends, which lost 5 bases and 10 bases, there was a span of 12 bases. DNA for the CDR3: TGTGCCAGTAGTGAGGACAGTACCGAGCAGTTCTTC. Its translation: CASSEDSTEQFF.

This sequence joins TRBV6-5 and TRBJ2-5, with D unresolved. V was cut by 2 bases and J by 9 bases, with 13 bases left in between. CDR1 MNHEY and CDR2 SVGAGI come from the germline V gene. The CDR3 extends over 13 amino acids. In nucleotides, the CDR3 is TGTGCCAGCAGTTACCCCCTGACTCGGGCCCAGTACTTC. Protein sequence: CASSYPLTRAQYF.

V and J are TRBV7-2 and TRBJ2-7, with D perhaps TRBD1 (6 bases). In germline, CDR1 is SGHTA, CDR2 FQGNSA. V was shortened by 2 bases and J by 4 bases, with 15 bases between the two germline ends. This CDR3 has 15 amino acids. Here the CDR3 reads CASSLLQGQGYEQYF. The CDR3 region has the DNA TGTGCCAGCAGCTTATTACAGGGTCAGGGATACGAGCAGTACTTC.

This chain uses TRBV4-1 with TRBJ1-5; weak D call: TRBD1 (5 bases). Germline-derived CDR1 and CDR2 are MGHRA and YSYEKL. The ends were cut back, 4 bases at V and 0 bases at J, with 13 bases in the middle. The CDR3 is made up of 16 amino acids. The CDR3 protein is CASSPPGGGSNQPQHF. DNA for the CDR3: TGCGCCAGCAGCCCGCCCGGGGGGGGTAGCAATCAGCCCCAGCATTTT.

The rearrangement joins TRBV7-2 to TRBJ2-1; TRBD2 matches 7 bases. The V and J ends lost 1 base and 8 bases, in that order; junction bases with no gene match: 8. Germline-derived CDR1 and CDR2 are SGHTA and FQGNSA. The length of the CDR3 is 15 residues. The CDR3 nucleotides read TGTGCCAGCAGCTTAGTGTACCTAGCGGCCCATGAGCAGTTCTTC. It specifies CASSLVYLAAHEQFF.

The chain recombines TRBV30 with TRBJ1-5, with 10 bases matching TRBD1. The CDR3 runs 15 residues. Germline V gene data show CDR1 as GTSNPN and CDR2 as SVGIG (reference sequence). V shed 7 bases and J 0 bases; nucleotides not matched to a gene: 6. In DNA, the CDR3 is TGTGCCTTTAGGACAGGGGGGAATAGCAATCAGCCCCAGCATTTT. Encoded protein: CAFRTGGNSNQPQHF.

The chain uses TRBV27 and TRBJ1-1; the D gene is possibly TRBD1 (5 bases). The V end was cut by 2 bases, the J end by 2 bases, with 12 bases between. Germline loops: CDR1 MNHEY, CDR2 SMNVEV (reference sequence). CDR3 length: 15 residues. CDR3 residues: CASSLDSSGNTEAFF. CDR3 nucleotide sequence: TGTGCCAGCAGTTTAGACAGTTCGGGTAACACTGAAGCTTTCTTT.

This clone was observed once. The V and J genes are TRBV25-1 and TRBJ1-3, with D hard to call. The CDR3 is 14 amino acids. With 2 bases removed from V and 2 bases from J, the gap between germline ends came to 7 bases. Germline V gene sequence: CDR1 MGHDK, CDR2 SYGVNS. The CDR3: CASSEGLTGNTIYF. The CDR3 DNA reads as TGTGCCAGCAGTGAAGGACTGACTGGAAACACCATATATTTT.

The chain couples TRBV11-3 to TRBJ1-1; TRBD1 might be the D (5 bases). Trimming removed 1 base at V and 8 bases at J, with 11 bases between. Germline-derived CDR1 and CDR2 are SGHNT and YENEEA. This CDR3 region has 13 residues. CDR3: CASSLGGTLEAFF. As DNA, the CDR3 is TGTGCCAGCAGCTTAGGAGGGACTTTAGAAGCTTTCTTT.

The sample holds one count of this clone. This chain links TRBV4-1 with TRBJ2-1; 13 nucleotides agree with TRBD2. Trimming at V came to 1 base and at J to 8 bases, leaving 11 bases not matched to a gene. The CDR3 runs 18 residues. From germline, CDR1 is MGHRA and CDR2 YSYEKL. CDR3 nucleotides: TGCGCCAGCAGCCAAGGGGCCGGACTAGCGGGAGAGTTGGATGAGCAGTTCTTC. This translates into CASSQGAGLAGELDEQFF.

The chain combines TRBV3-1 (or the pseudogene TRBV3-2) with TRBJ1-5, with D unclear. Germline V gene sequence: CDR1 LGHDT, CDR2 YNNKEL (reference sequence). Trimming cost V 1 base and J 1 base, with 8 bases left between them. This CDR3 contains 15 residues. DNA for the CDR3: TGTGCCAGCAGCCAAGTTCCGGGAAGCAATCAGCCCCAGCATTTT. Protein sequence: CASSQVPGSNQPQHF.

The V call is TRBV7-3, the J call TRBJ2-3; D is unclear. The CDR3 has 17 residues. Germline assignment: CDR1 SGHTA and CDR2 FQGTGA. V was clipped by 1 base and J by 2 bases, with 16 bases between them. This CDR3 reads CASSLRASTFSTDTQYF. CDR3 DNA: TGTGCCAGCAGCTTAAGGGCCTCAACGTTCTCCACAGATACGCAGTATTTT.

The genes are TRBV27 and TRBJ2-7; TRBD1 matches 8 bases. The CDR3 has 13 residues. The ends lost 3 bases at V and 5 bases at J; junction bases unmatched: 3. Per germline, CDR1 MNHEY and CDR2 SMNVEV (reference sequence). As DNA, the CDR3 is TGTGCCAGCAGTTTGTCAGGGGGCGACGAGCAGTACTTC. Its protein is CASSLSGGDEQYF.

V and J are TRBV28 and TRBJ2-6; 7 nucleotides agree with TRBD1. V dropped 6 bases and J dropped 7; count of bases not matched to a gene: 12. Germline CDR1 and CDR2: MDHEN and SYDVKM. The CDR3 runs to 16 residues. The CDR3 coding sequence is TGTGCCAGCAGCCCAGGACAGGCCTTAGGAGCCAACGTCCTGACTTTC. It yields the protein CASSPGQALGANVLTF.

The chain combines TRBV12-3 or TRBV12-4 with TRBJ1-1; no definite D call. Deletions cut 2 bases from V and 3 bases from J, with 4 bases between. The CDR3 spans 12 residues. The CDR3 nucleotides read TGTGCCAGCAGTTTACTCGACACTGAAGCTTTCTTT. Translation gives CASSLLDTEAFF.

This clone was detected only once. The V gene is TRBV7-9, the J gene TRBJ1-5, with D possibly being TRBD1 (6 bases). V shed 3 bases and J shed 4 bases, with 10 bases lying between them. Germline CDR1 is SEHNR and CDR2 is FQNEAQ (reference sequence). The CDR3 totals 14 residues. CDR3 amino acids: CASSFGQGNQPQHF. In DNA, the CDR3 is TGTGCCAGCAGCTTCGGTCAGGGGAATCAGCCCCAGCATTTT.

This rearrangement joins TRBV5-4 to TRBJ2-5; 14 positions agree with TRBD2. The CDR3 sequence is 15 residues long. CDR1 is SGHNT and CDR2 is YYREEE in the germline V gene (reference sequence). After removal of 4 bases from V and 6 bases from J, the junction contained 5 bases not matched to a gene. In DNA, the CDR3 is TGTGCCAGCAGCGACGGACTAGCGGGAGGCAAGACCCAGTACTTC. This codes for CASSDGLAGGKTQYF.

The gene calls are TRBV11-2 and TRBJ2-6; D is perhaps TRBD2 (5 bases). This CDR3 region has 15 residues. CDR1 is SGHAT and CDR2 is FQNNGV in the germline V gene. Trimming cost V 5 bases and J 4 bases, with 12 bases left between them. CDR3 sequence: CASSPRGSGANVLTF. The DNA of the CDR3 is TGTGCCAGCAGCCCCCGGGGATCCGGGGCCAACGTCCTGACTTTC.

The chain links TRBV19 to TRBJ1-1, with D hard to call. The V end was cut by 9 bases, the J end by 2 bases, with 22 bases between. This CDR3 spans 16 amino acids. The germline V gene has CDR1 LNHDA and CDR2 SQIVND (reference sequence). The DNA for the CDR3 is TGTGCCAGCACCCAGTCCCGTCCTAGGTTCAACACTGAAGCTTTCTTT. Amino acids: CASTQSRPRFNTEAFF.

V gene TRBV19 combines with J gene TRBJ1-5, with D possibly TRBD1 on 6 matching bases. Germline V CDR1 and CDR2: LNHDA, SQIVND (reference sequence). V lost 6 bases to trimming and J lost 0 bases, with 12 bases between them. This CDR3 has 15 amino acids. CDR3 DNA: TGTGCCAGTAGAAAACAGGGATATAGCAATCAGCCCCAGCATTTT. Protein product: CASRKQGYSNQPQHF.

The chain couples TRBV11-2 to TRBJ2-7; maybe TRBD1 (6 bases). Trimming cost V 0 bases and J 2 bases, with 11 bases left between them. Per germline, CDR1 SGHAT and CDR2 FQNNGV. The CDR3 loop spans 15 amino acids. DNA of the CDR3: TGTGCCAGCAGCTTAGATACAGGGCCGACCTACGAGCAGTACTTC. Translating it yields CASSLDTGPTYEQYF.

This chain joins TRBV27 and TRBJ2-6; D remains ambiguous. Germline CDR1 MNHEY, CDR2 SMNVEV (reference sequence). The CDR3 loop spans 17 amino acids. Trimming left V 5 bases short and J 2 bases short, with 16 bases between. For the CDR3, the DNA is TGTGCCAGCAGTCCCCCCCTCATCGGAGCTGGGGCCAACGTCCTGACTTTC. This codes for CASSPPLIGAGANVLTF. Combining the CDR3 with reference TRBV27 and TRBJ2-6 gives the whole variable domain EAQVTQNPRYLITVTGKKLTVTCSQNMNHEYMSWYRQDPGLGLRQIYYSMNVEVTDKGDVPEGYKVSRKEKRNFPLILESPSPNQTSLYFCASSPPLIGAGANVLTFGAGSRLTVL.

This clone was observed a few times. V is TRBV4-3 and J is TRBJ2-3, with D uncertain. The germline V and J ends were trimmed by 0 bases and 0 bases, with 4 bases remaining between them. Germline values: CDR1 LGHNA, CDR2 YSLEER. The CDR3 runs 14 residues. The CDR3 coding sequence is TGCGCCAGCAGCCAAGAGACTAGCACAGATACGCAGTATTTT. Its translation: CASSQETSTDTQYF.

V is TRBV11-3 and J is TRBJ2-2; 12 positions agree with TRBD2. Trimming removed 2 bases from V and 5 bases from J; junction bases left unmatched: 3. Looked up from germline, CDR1 is SGHNT and CDR2 is YENEEA. The CDR3 is 16 residues long. The CDR3 sequence: CASSLPSGRATGELFF. For the CDR3, the DNA is TGTGCCAGCAGCTTACCTAGCGGGAGGGCAACCGGGGAGCTGTTTTTT.

The V and J genes are TRBV24-1 and TRBJ2-3; the D gene is possibly TRBD2 (5 bases). There are 16 residues in the CDR3. With 2 bases removed from V and 5 bases from J, the gap between germline ends came to 16 bases. Germline V gene lookup returns CDR1 KGHDR and CDR2 SFDVKD. The chain's CDR3 is CATSDYKEVSGDTQYF. CDR3 sequence (DNA): TGTGCCACCAGTGATTATAAGGAGGTATCGGGAGATACGCAGTATTTT.

The CDR3 DNA follows: TGTGCCAGTAGTATAGATATCTCTGGAAACACCATATATTTT. Translation gives CASSIDISGNTIYF. The chain is built from TRBV19 and TRBJ1-3; D not certain. The CDR3 totals 14 residues. Germline V CDR1 and CDR2: LNHDA, SQIVND (reference sequence). V lost 0 bases, J lost 0 bases, and 3 bases lay in between.